These 15 T cell receptor beta chains originate from one sample sequenced in a study of breast tumors, draining lymph nodes, adjacent tissues. Breast cancer patients provided tissue from their axillary draining lymph nodes. TCRdb called the multiplex PCR reads again in MiXCR, with one record for every CDR3 protein. This sample has about 270,000 distinct CDR3 sequences; over 30% occur once, and the top ten carry more than 1%. The specimen sequenced was axillary lymph node tissue. Source of these receptors: a female donor with breast cancer. Some clones in this sample may be carry-over from other donors' samples.

This clonotype has a count of ten or more. This chain joins TRBV5-1 and TRBJ2-7; 7 bases agree with TRBD2. The CDR3 has 14 amino acids. Germline V gene lookup returns CDR1 SGHRS and CDR2 YFSETQ. The junction had 6 bases not matched to a gene; V was cut back by 3 bases and J by 3 bases. The CDR3, as DNA: TGCGCCAGCAGCTCAGCGGGGAAAAGCTACGAGCAGTACTTC. Protein: CASSSAGKSYEQYF.

Ten or more counts support this clonotype. This sequence joins TRBV19 and TRBJ2-3; the D is unclear. Trimming pared 0 bases from V and 2 bases from J, leaving 6 bases between. The CDR3 spans 14 residues. The germline V gene has CDR1 LNHDA and CDR2 SQIVND (reference sequence). CDR3 sequence: CASSIDGVTDTQYF. The DNA for the CDR3 is TGTGCCAGTAGTATAGATGGGGTCACAGATACGCAGTATTTT.

This chain connects TRBV25-1 to TRBJ2-3; D not certain. Germline V CDR1 and CDR2: MGHDK, SYGVNS. This CDR3 is built from 14 residues. V was shortened by 6 bases and J by 0 bases, with 10 bases between the two germline ends. CDR3 protein: CASRDPRSTDTQYF. CDR3 in DNA: TGTGCCAGCAGAGACCCCCGGAGCACAGATACGCAGTATTTT.

The table lists this clonotype with many counts. This sequence joins TRBV25-1 and TRBJ2-7; TRBD1 is a possible D gene (5 bases). Deletions cut 2 bases from V and 3 bases from J, with 14 bases between. From germline, CDR1 is MGHDK and CDR2 SYGVNS. This CDR3 has 15 residues. CDR3 amino acids: CASSESSTGRYEQYF. DNA for the CDR3: TGTGCCAGCAGTGAAAGTAGTACAGGTCGCTACGAGCAGTACTTC.

The chain couples TRBV7-2 to TRBJ1-4, with D unresolved. CDR1 is SGHTA and CDR2 is FQGNSA in the germline V gene. CDR3 length: 14 residues. V lost 2 bases and J lost 6, with 10 bases in between. The CDR3 sequence: CASSLRWADEKLFF. CDR3 DNA sequence: TGTGCCAGCAGCTTACGTTGGGCTGATGAAAAACTGTTTTTT.

V is TRBV20-1 and J is TRBJ1-1; no firm D call. The CDR3 totals 14 residues. Trimming cost V 6 bases and J 1 base, with 15 bases left between them. The germline V gene has CDR1 DFQATT and CDR2 SNEGSKA (reference sequence). CDR3: CSAKRLVGNTEAFF. The DNA for the CDR3 is TGCAGTGCCAAACGGTTGGTAGGGAACACTGAAGCTTTCTTT.

This clonotype has at least ten counts. This sequence joins TRBV7-3 and TRBJ2-7; D remains unclear. CDR3 length: 15 amino acids. The germline V gene encodes CDR1 SGHTA and CDR2 FQGTGA. Trimming took 1 base from V and 2 from J, leaving 12 bases between them. For the CDR3, the DNA is TGTGCCAGCAGCTTAATTGAAGGACCGGCCTACGAGCAGTACTTC. Translation: CASSLIEGPAYEQYF.

The chain combines TRBV6-5 with TRBJ1-5; 10 nucleotides agree with TRBD1. V trimming: 0 bases; J trimming: 3 bases; junction bases outside the gene matches: 2. CDR1 is MNHEY and CDR2 is SVGAGI in the germline V gene. The CDR3 runs 16 residues. The CDR3 loop reads CASSYSGQGHNQPQHF. CDR3 sequence (DNA): TGTGCCAGCAGTTACTCGGGACAGGGGCACAATCAGCCCCAGCATTTT.

This clonotype was counted at least ten times. The chain is built from TRBV20-1 and TRBJ2-5; TRBD2 aligns across 12 bases. Germline-derived CDR1 and CDR2 are DFQATT and SNEGSKA (reference sequence). This CDR3 region has 18 residues. V trimming: 3 bases; J trimming: 2 bases; junction bases outside the gene matches: 13. The chain's CDR3 is CSASTHETSGRAQETQYF. As DNA, the CDR3 is TGCAGTGCTAGCACCCATGAGACTAGCGGGAGAGCACAAGAGACCCAGTACTTC.

This clonotype was seen ten or more times. The chain carries TRBV25-1 and TRBJ1-3, with no clear D. V was shortened by 7 bases and J by 0 bases, with 7 bases between the two germline ends. CDR1 is MGHDK, CDR2 SYGVNS, per germline. The CDR3 contains 13 residues. The CDR3 DNA reads as TGTGCCAGCATCCGCAGCTCTGGAAACACCATATATTTT. It specifies CASIRSSGNTIYF.

The chain combines TRBV20-1 with TRBJ2-3; 13 bases agree with TRBD2. This CDR3 has 16 residues. V shed 6 bases and J 2 bases; nucleotides not matched to a gene: 8. Germline V gene sequence: CDR1 DFQATT, CDR2 SNEGSKA (reference sequence). CDR3 DNA sequence: TGCAGTGCCCCAGCAGGGACTAGCGGGAACACAGATACGCAGTATTTT. This sequence encodes CSAPAGTSGNTDTQYF.

Ten or more counts support this clonotype. The rearrangement links TRBV4-1 to TRBJ2-7; D is undetermined. The CDR3 is 13 residues long. Between the trimmed V and J ends, which lost 0 bases and 7 bases, there was a span of 10 bases. Germline V gene sequence: CDR1 MGHRA, CDR2 YSYEKL. This chain's CDR3 is CASSQESGFEQYF. The CDR3, as DNA: TGCGCCAGCAGCCAAGAGTCCGGGTTTGAGCAGTACTTC.

This chain uses TRBV28 with TRBJ1-5, with 11 bases that match TRBD1. CDR3 size: 15 residues. CDR1 MDHEN and CDR2 SYDVKM come from the germline V gene. V dropped 6 bases and J dropped 7; count of bases not matched to a gene: 8. The DNA for the CDR3 is TGTGCCAGCAGATTCCCGGGACAGGGGGTACAGCCCCAGCATTTT. This translates into CASRFPGQGVQPQHF.

This clonotype has just a few counts. The chain employs TRBV5-8 and TRBJ2-1, with TRBD2 matching 11 bases. V was clipped by 4 bases and J by 4 bases; unmatched bases: 19. Germline V gene data show CDR1 as SGHTS and CDR2 as YDEGEE. CDR3 length: 20 residues. Written as DNA, the CDR3 is TGTGCCAGCAGCGCACGGGACAGGGCCCTACTAGCGGGGGTTTACAATGAGCAGTTCTTC. Its protein product is CASSARDRALLAGVYNEQFF.

This clonotype has more than one count but fewer than ten. This sequence joins TRBV27 and TRBJ2-7; the D gene is possibly TRBD2 (7 bases). Germline V gives CDR1 MNHEY, CDR2 SMNVEV (reference sequence). Trimming removed 3 bases from V and 3 bases from J, with 9 bases in between. The CDR3 covers 13 residues. Here the CDR3 reads CASSLGGHYEQYF. CDR3 bases: TGTGCCAGCAGTTTGGGGGGGCACTACGAGCAGTACTTC.